A single sample is the source of the 9 T cell receptor beta chains below, sequenced in a study of CXCR3-negative and CXCR3-positive naive CD8 T cells. Each TRB cDNA library was prepared by 5' RACE (with UMI labels). After re-calling the 5' RACE reads, TCRdb lists one entry per CDR3 protein, DNA absent. Here the sample table reports 20,000 to 25,000 distinct CDR3 sequences. Sequenced: memory CD8+ T cells from blood. These receptors came from a human donor in good health. Some clones in this sample may be carry-over from other donors' samples.

The chain couples TRBV3-1 to TRBJ2-7; the TRBD1 assignment by TCRdb is unverifiable without DNA. The CDR3 runs 14 residues. Per the germline V gene, CDR1 is LGHDT and CDR2 is YNNKEL (reference sequence). This CDR3 is CASSQTGPPYEQYF.

The J gene is TRBJ2-3, the V gene TRBV20-1; checking the TCRdb D call of TRBD2 is not possible without DNA. Germline V gene sequence: CDR1 DFQATT, CDR2 SNEGSKA (reference sequence). The CDR3 is 13 residues long. The chain's CDR3 is CSATLVNTDTQYF.

Here the CDR3 reads CASSYGLGGELFF. The rearrangement uses TRBV6-5 and TRBJ2-2; the D gene TCRdb calls, TRBD1, cannot be checked with no DNA. The length of the CDR3 is 13 residues. CDR1 and CDR2 from the germline V gene are MNHEY and SVGAGI.

The chain joins TRBV4-3 to TRBJ1-4; checking the TCRdb D call of TRBD1 is not possible without DNA. The CDR3 is made up of 13 amino acids. Per germline, CDR1 LGHNA and CDR2 YSLEER. The CDR3 sequence: CASSQLPGEKLFF.

The gene calls are TRBV7-2 and TRBJ2-7; TCRdb names TRBD1, which stays unverified in the absence of DNA. CDR1 and CDR2 from the germline V gene are SGHTA and FQGNSA. The CDR3 runs 15 residues. CDR3 in amino acids: CASSSTGTGSYEQYF.

V is TRBV29-1 and J is TRBJ2-1. This CDR3 comprises 16 residues. Germline lookup yields CDR1 SQVTM and CDR2 ANQGSEA. The CDR3 here is CSVEATSDPTYNEQFF.

The gene calls are TRBV3-1 and TRBJ2-3. This CDR3 has 13 amino acids. Germline V gives CDR1 LGHDT, CDR2 YNNKEL (reference sequence). The CDR3 protein is CASSQISTDTQYF.

The chain couples TRBV10-3 to TRBJ2-3; TCRdb indicates TRBD2, and absent DNA this call remains unverified. CDR1 is ENHRY and CDR2 is SYGVKD in the germline V gene. The CDR3 contains 15 residues. This CDR3 reads CAISESGTSTDTQYF.

The chain carries TRBV11-2 and TRBJ2-7; TCRdb's assignment of TRBD1 cannot be checked, as there is no DNA. The V gene's germline CDR1 is SGHAT and CDR2 FQNNGV. This CDR3 comprises 14 residues. CDR3 sequence: CASSLWDRVYEQYF.